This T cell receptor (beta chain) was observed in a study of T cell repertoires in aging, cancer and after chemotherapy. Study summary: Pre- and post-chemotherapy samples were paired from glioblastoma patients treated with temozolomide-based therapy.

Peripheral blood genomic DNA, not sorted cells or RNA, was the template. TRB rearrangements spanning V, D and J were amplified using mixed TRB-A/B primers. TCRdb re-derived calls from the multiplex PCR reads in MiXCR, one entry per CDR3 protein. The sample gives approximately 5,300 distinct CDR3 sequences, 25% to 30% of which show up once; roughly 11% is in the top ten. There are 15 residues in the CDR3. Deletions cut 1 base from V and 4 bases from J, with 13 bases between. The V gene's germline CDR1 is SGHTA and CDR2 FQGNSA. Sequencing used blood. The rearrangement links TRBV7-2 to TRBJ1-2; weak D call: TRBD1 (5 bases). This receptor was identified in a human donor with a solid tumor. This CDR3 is CASSLVAGRGYGYTF. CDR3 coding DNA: TGTGCCAGCAGCTTAGTAGCAGGGAGAGGCTATGGCTACACCTTC.